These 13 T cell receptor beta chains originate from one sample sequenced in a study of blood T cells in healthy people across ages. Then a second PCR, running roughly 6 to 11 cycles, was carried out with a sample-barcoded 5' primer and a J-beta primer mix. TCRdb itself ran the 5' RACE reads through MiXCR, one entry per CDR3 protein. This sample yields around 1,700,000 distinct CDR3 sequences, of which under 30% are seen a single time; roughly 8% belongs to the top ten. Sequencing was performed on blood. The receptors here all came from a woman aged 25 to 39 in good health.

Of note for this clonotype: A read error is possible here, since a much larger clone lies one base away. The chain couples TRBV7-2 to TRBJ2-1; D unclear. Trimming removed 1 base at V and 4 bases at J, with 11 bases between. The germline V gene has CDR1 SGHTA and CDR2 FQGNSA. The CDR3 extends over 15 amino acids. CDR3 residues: CASSLDRPRYNEQFF. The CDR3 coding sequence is TGTGCCAGCAGCTTAGACCGGCCCCGATACAATGAGCAGTTCTTC. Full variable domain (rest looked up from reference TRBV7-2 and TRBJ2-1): GAGVSQSPSNKVTEKGKDVELRCDPISGHTALYWYRQSLGQGLEFLIYFQGNSAPDKSGLPSDRFSAERTGGSVSTLTIQRTQQEDSAVYLCASSLDRPRYNEQFFGPGTRLTVL.

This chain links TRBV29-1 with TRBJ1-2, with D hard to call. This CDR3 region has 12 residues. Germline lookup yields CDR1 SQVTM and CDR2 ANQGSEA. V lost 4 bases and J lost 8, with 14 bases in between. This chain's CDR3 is CSVARTSEGYTF. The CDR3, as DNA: TGCAGCGTTGCTCGGACCTCAGAGGGCTACACCTTC.

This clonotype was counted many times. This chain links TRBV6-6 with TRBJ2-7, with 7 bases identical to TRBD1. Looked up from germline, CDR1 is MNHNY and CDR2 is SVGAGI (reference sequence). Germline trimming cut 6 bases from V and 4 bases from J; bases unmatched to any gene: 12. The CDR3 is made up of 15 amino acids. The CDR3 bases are TGTGCCAGCAGGAATAGACAGGGTGGGGAATACGAGCAGTACTTC. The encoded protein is CASRNRQGGEYEQYF.

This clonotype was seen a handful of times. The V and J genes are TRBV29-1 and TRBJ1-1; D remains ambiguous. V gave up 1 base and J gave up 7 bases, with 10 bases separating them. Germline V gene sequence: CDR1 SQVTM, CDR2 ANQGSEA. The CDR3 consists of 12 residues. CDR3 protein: CSVEGPFGEAFF. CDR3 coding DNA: TGCAGCGTTGAAGGACCCTTTGGTGAAGCTTTCTTT. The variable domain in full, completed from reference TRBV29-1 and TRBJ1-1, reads SAVISQKPSRDICQRGTSLTIQCQVDSQVTMMFWYRQQPGQSLTLIATANQGSEATYESGFVIDKFPISRPNLTFSTLTVSNMSPEDSSIYLCSVEGPFGEAFFGQGTRLTVV.

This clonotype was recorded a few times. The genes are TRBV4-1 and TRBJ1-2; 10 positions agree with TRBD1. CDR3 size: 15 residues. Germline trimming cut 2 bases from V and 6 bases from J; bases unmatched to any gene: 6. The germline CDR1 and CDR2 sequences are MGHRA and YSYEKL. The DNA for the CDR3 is TGCGCCAGCAGCCAACCGGGACAGGGGATCGATGGCTACACCTTC. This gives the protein CASSQPGQGIDGYTF.

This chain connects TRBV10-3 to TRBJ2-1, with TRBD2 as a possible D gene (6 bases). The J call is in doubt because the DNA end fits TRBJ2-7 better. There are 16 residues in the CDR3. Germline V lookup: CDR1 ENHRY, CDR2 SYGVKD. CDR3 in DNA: TGTGCCATCAGTGAGGCGGAGGGCCCCTCCTACAATGAGCAGTACTTC. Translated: CAISEAEGPSYNEQYF.

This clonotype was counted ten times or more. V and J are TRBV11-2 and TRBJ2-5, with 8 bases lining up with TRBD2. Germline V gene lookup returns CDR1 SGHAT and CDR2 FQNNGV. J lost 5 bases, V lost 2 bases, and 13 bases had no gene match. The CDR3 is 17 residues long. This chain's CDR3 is CASSLRALAGTMETQYF. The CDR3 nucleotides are TGTGCCAGCAGCTTAAGGGCGCTAGCGGGTACTATGGAGACCCAGTACTTC.

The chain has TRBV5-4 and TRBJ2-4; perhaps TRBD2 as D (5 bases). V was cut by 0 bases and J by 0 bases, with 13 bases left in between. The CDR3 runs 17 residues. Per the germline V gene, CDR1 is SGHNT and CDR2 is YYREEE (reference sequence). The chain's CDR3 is CASSLEAEDLAKNIQYF. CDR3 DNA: TGTGCCAGCAGCTTGGAGGCGGAGGACCTAGCCAAAAACATTCAGTACTTC. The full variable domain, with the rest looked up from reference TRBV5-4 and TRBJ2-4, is ETGVTQSPTHLIKTRGQQVTLRCSSQSGHNTVSWYQQALGQGPQFIFQYYREEENGRGNFPPRFSGLQFPNYSSELNVNALELDDSALYLCASSLEAEDLAKNIQYFGAGTRLSVL.

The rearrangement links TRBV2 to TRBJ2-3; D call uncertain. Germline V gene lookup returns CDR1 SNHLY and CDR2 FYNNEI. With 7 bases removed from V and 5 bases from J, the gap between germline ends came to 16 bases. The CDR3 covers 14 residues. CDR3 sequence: CASMADRSGDTQYF. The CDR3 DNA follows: TGTGCCAGCATGGCCGACCGCTCGGGAGATACGCAGTATTTT.

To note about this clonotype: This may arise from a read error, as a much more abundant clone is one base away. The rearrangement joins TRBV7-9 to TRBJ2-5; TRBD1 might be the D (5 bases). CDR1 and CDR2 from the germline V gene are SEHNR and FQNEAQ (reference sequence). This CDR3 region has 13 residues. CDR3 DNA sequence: TGTGCCGGCAGCTTAGGGGCGGCAGAGACCCAGTACTTC. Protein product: CAGSLGAAETQYF.

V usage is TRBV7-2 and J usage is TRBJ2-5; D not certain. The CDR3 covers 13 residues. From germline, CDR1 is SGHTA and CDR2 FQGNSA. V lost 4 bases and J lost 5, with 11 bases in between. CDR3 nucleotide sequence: TGTGCCAGCAGCTCGAAGGTTCAGGAGACCCAGTACTTC. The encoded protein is CASSSKVQETQYF.

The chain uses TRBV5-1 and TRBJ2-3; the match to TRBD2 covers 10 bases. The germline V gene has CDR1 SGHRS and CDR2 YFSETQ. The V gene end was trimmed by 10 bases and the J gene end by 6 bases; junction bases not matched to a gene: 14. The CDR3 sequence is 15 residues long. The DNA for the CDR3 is TGCGCCGGCACCCATAGCGGGGGGTCCGTGGATACGCAGTATTTT. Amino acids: CAGTHSGGSVDTQYF.

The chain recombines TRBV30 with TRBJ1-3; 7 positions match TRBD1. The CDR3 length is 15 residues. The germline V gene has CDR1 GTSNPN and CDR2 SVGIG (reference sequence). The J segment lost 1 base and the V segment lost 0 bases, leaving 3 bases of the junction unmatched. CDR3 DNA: TGTGCCTGGAGTGTACCAGGGGGGTCTGGAAACACCATATATTTT. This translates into CAWSVPGGSGNTIYF. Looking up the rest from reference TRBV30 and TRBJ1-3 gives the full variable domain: SQTIHQWPATLVQPVGSPLSLECTVEGTSNPNLYWYRQAAGRGLQLLFYSVGIGQISSEVPQNLSASRPQDRQFILSSKKLLLSDSGFYLCAWSVPGGSGNTIYFGEGSWLTVV.